Detailed here is one TCR beta chain. These data come from a study of cytomegalovirus exposure and HLA in healthy donors. CDR1 and CDR2 from the germline V gene are LNHDA and SQIVND (reference sequence). This CDR3 has 13 amino acids. The V end lost 5 bases, the J end lost 7 bases, and 14 bases lay between the germline ends. The PCR made use of 60 Vbeta and 13 Jbeta primers. TCRdb's table, derived via immunoSEQ multiplex PCR, lists solely in-frame clones and lacks some. The sample carries some 160,000 clones, around 80% recorded once. Sequences were obtained from PBMCs. The source of this sequence is a woman aged 40 to 50 in good health and CMV-seronegative. The chain combines TRBV19 with TRBJ2-5; D remains unclear. For the CDR3, the DNA is TGTGCCAGTAGTTCAACCCTAGACGGGACCCAGTACTTC. Translating it yields CASSSTLDGTQYF.